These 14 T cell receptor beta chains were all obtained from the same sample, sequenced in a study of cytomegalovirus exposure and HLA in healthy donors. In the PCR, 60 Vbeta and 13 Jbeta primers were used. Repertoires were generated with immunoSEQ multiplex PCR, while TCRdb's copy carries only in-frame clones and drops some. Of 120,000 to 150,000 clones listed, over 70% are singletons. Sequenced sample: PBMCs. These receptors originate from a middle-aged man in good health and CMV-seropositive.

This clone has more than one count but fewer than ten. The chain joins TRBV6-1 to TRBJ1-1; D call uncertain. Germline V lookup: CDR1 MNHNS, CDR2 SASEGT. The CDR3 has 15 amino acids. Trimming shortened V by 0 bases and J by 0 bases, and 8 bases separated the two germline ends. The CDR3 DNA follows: TGTGCCAGCAGTGAAGCGTTGGCCATGAACACTGAAGCTTTCTTT. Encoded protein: CASSEALAMNTEAFF.

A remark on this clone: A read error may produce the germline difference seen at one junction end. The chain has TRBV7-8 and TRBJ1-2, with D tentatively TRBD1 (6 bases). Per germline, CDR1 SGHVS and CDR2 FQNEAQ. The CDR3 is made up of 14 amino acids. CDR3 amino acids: CASSLADRIYGYTF. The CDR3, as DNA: TGTGCCAGCAGCCTAGCAGACAGGATCTATGGCTACACCTTC.

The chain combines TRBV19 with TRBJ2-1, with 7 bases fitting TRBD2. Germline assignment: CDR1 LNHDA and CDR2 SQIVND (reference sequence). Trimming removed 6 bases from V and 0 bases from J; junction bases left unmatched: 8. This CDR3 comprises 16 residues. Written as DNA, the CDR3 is TGTGCCAGTAGCCAACGACTAGCAGCCTCCTACAATGAGCAGTTCTTC. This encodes CASSQRLAASYNEQFF.

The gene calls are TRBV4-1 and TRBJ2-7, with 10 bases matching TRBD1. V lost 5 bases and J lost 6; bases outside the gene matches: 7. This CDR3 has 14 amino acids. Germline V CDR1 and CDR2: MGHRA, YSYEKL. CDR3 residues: CASSSRTGGGEQYF. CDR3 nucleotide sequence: TGCGCCAGCAGCTCCCGGACAGGGGGAGGCGAGCAGTACTTC.

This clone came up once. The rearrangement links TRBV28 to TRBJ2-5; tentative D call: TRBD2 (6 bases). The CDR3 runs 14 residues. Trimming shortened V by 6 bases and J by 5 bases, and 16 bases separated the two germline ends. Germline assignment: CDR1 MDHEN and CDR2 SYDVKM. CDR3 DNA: TGTGCCAGCAGGACGGGAGCGGCGGGGGAGACCCAGTACTTC. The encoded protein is CASRTGAAGETQYF.

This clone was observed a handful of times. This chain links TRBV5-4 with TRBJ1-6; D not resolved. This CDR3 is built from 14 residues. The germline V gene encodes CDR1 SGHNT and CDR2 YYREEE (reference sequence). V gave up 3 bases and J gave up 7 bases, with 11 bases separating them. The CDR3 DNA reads TGTGCCAGCAGCTCAGAATACCCCAATTCACCCCTCCACTTT. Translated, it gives CASSSEYPNSPLHF. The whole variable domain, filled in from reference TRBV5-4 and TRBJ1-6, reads ETGVTQSPTHLIKTRGQQVTLRCSSQSGHNTVSWYQQALGQGPQFIFQYYREEENGRGNFPPRFSGLQFPNYSSELNVNALELDDSALYLCASSSEYPNSPLHFGNGTRLTVT.

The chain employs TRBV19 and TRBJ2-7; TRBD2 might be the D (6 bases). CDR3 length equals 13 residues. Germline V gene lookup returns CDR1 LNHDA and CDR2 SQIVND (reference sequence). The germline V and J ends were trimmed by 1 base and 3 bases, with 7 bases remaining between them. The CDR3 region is CASSIVGGYEQYF. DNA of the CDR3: TGTGCCAGTAGTATAGTGGGAGGCTACGAGCAGTACTTC.

The CDR3 sequence is CASSVAGDRATGELFF. In DNA, the CDR3 is TGTGCCAGCAGCGTAGCGGGTGACAGGGCTACCGGGGAGCTGTTTTTT. The chain employs TRBV9 and TRBJ2-2; 7 bases map to TRBD1. The length of the CDR3 is 16 residues. CDR1 and CDR2 from the germline V gene are SGDLS and YYNGEE. V was clipped by 0 bases and J by 5 bases; unmatched bases: 7.

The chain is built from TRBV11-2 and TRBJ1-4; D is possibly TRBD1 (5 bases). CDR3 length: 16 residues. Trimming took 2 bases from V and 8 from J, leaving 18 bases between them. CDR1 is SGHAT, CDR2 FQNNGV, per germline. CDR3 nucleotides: TGTGCCAGCAGCTTATATTACGGAGGGGAAGGAGAAAAACTGTTTTTT. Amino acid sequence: CASSLYYGGEGEKLFF.

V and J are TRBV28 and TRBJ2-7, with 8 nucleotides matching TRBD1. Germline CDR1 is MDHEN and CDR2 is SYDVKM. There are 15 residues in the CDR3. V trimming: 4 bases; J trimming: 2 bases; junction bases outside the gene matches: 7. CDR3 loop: CASSSLQGDPYEQYF. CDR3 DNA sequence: TGTGCCAGCAGTTCCCTACAGGGGGACCCCTACGAGCAGTACTTC.

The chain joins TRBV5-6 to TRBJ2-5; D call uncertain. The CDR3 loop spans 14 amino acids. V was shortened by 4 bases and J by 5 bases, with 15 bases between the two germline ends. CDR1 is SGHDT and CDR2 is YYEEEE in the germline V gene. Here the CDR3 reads CASSLSYPGETQYF. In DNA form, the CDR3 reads TGTGCCAGCAGCCTTTCCTATCCCGGGGAGACCCAGTACTTC.

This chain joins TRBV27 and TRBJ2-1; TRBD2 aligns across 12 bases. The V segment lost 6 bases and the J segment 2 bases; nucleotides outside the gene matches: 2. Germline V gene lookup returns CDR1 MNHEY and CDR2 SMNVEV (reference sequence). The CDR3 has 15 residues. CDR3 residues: CASSLAGGPYNEQFF. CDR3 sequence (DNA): TGTGCCAGCAGCCTAGCGGGAGGGCCCTACAATGAGCAGTTCTTC.

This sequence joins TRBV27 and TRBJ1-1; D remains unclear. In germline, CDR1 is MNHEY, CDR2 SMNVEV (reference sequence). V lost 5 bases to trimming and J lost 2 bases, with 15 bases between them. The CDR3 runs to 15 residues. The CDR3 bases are TGTGCCAGCAGTCCCCTCCTGGTGAGAAACACTGAAGCTTTCTTT. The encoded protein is CASSPLLVRNTEAFF.

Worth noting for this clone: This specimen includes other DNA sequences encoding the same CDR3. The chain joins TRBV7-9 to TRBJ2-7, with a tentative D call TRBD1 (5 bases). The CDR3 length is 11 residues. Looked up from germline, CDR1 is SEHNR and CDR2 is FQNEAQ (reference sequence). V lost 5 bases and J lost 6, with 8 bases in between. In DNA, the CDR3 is TGTGCCAGCAGCCTGGGGCTCGAGCAGTACTTC. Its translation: CASSLGLEQYF.